This T cell receptor beta chain came from a study of T cell changes during pregnancy in multiple sclerosis. This clone was counted ten times or more. Other DNA sequences from this sample encode an identical CDR3 as well. TCRdb's copy holds only in-frame clones and misses some; the assay was immunoSEQ multiplex PCR. The sample comprises tens of thousands of clones, roughly 90% of which are singletons, and over 7.5% rests with the top ten. CDR3 size: 13 residues. Germline V gives CDR1 MNHEY, CDR2 SVGAGI. Deletions cut 4 bases from V and 5 bases from J, with 12 bases between. The source of this sequence is a female donor in good health, enrolled as a control in a pregnancy study. This specimen consisted of peripheral blood, obtained after pregnancy. The rearrangement links TRBV6-5 to TRBJ2-7; a possible D gene is TRBD2 (6 bases). CDR3 nucleotide sequence: TGTGCCAGCAGTTCGGGGGACTTGGACGAGCAGTACTTC. It codes for CASSSGDLDEQYF.